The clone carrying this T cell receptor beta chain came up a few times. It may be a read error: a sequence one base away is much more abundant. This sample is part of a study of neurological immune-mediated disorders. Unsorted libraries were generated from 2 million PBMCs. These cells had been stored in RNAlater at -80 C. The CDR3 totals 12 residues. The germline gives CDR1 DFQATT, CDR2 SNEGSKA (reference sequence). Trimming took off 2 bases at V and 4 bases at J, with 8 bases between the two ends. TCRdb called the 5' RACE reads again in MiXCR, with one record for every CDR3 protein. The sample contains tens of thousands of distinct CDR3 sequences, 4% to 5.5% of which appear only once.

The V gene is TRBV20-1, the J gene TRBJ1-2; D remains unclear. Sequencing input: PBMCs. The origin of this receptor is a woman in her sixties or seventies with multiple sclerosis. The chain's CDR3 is CSARSTPYGYTF. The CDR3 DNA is TGCAGTGCTAGAAGTACCCCCTATGGCTACACCTTC.